This TCR beta chain derives from a study of CD8 T cells in ankylosing spondylitis. Points from the study as a whole: Reports say disease-linked clones showed up significantly more in matched ankylosing spondylitis synovial fluid. A TCR beta motif of under ten highly homologous variants appeared characteristic of ankylosing spondylitis blood.

From the 5' RACE reads, TCRdb called clonotypes with MiXCR, one entry per CDR3 protein. In the table there are roughly 300,000 distinct CDR3 sequences, around 8% of which are singletons. Per the germline V gene, CDR1 is SGHRS and CDR2 is YFSETQ. The CDR3 runs to 15 residues. The V end lost 3 bases, the J end lost 8 bases, and 17 bases lay between the germline ends. This clonotype showed up just a few times. As yet, its antigen is unknown. The receptor comes from a male donor with ankylosing spondylitis. The sequenced sample was blood, either unsorted or a sorted T cell fraction (not recorded which). V is TRBV5-1 and J is TRBJ1-4, with D unresolved. DNA for the CDR3: TGCGCCAGCAGCTGGGGAGGGAGCCTTGCGGAAAAACTGTTTTTT. This encodes CASSWGGSLAEKLFF.